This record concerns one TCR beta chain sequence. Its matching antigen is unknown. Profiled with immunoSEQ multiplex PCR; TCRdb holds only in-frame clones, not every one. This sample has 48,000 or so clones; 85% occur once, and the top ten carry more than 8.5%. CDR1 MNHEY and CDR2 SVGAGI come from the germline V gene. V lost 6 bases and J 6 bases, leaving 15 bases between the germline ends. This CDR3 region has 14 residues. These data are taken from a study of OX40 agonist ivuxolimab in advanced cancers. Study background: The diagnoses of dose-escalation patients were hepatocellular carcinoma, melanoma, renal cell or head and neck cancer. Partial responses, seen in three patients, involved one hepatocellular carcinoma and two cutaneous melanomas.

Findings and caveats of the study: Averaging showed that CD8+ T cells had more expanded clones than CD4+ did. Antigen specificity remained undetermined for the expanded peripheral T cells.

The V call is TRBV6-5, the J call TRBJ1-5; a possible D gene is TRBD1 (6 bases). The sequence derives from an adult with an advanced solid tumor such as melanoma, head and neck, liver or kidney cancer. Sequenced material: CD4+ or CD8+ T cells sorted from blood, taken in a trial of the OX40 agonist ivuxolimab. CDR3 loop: CASSSRGAGQPQHF. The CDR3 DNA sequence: TGTGCCAGCAGCTCCCGGGGGGCGGGTCAGCCCCAGCATTTT.